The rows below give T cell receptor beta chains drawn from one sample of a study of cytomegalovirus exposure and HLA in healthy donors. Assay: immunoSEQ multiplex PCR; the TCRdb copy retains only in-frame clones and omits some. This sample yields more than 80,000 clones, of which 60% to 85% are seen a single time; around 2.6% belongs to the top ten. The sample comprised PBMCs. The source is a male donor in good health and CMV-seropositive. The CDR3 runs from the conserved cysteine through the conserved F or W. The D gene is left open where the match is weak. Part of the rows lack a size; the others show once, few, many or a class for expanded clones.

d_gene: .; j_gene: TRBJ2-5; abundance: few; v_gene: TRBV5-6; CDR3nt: TGTGCCAGCAGCCCCGAGGGCCAAGAGACCCAGTACTTC; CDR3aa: CASSPEGQETQYF
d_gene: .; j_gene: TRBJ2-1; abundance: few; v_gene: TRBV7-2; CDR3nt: TGTGCCAGCAGCTTAACGGGACTCCTAAATGAGCAGTTCTTC; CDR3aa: CASSLTGLLNEQFF
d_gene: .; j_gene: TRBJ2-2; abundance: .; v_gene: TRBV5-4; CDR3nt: TGTGCCAGCAGCTTGGAACAGAGTAACACCGGGGAGCTGTTTTTT; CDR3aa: CASSLEQSNTGELFF
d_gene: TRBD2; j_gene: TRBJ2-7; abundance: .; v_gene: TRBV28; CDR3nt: TGTGCCAGCAGTTCGACTAGCGGTACCTACGAGCAGTACTTC; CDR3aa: CASSSTSGTYEQYF
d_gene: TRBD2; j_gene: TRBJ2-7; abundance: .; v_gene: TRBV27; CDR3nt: TGTGCCAGCAAAGAGGCTAGCGGGATCGGGTCCTACGAGCAGTACTTC; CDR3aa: CASKEASGIGSYEQYF
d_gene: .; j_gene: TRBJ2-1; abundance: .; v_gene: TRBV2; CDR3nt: TGTGCCAGCAGTGACTTACCTAGCGCAAGACCGGCCAATGAGCAGTTCTTC; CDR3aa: CASSDLPSARPANEQFF
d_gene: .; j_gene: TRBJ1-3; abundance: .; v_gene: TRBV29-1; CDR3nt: TGCAGCGTTCGGGGTATCGCCGGAAACACCATATATTTT; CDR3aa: CSVRGIAGNTIYF
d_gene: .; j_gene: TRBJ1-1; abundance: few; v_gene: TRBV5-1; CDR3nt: TGCGCCAGCAGCCCCAGGGGGAACACTGAAGCTTTCTTT; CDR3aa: CASSPRGNTEAFF
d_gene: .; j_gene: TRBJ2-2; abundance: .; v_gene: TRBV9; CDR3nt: TGTGCCAGCCCCCGCAGGGCCGGGTGTCGCGCCGGGGAGCTGTTTTTT; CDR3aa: CASPRRAGCRAGELFF
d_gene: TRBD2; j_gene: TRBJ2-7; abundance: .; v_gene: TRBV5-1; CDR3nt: TGCGCCAGCAGCTTGACGGCGGGAGGGCCCCACGAGCAGTACTTC; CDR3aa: CASSLTAGGPHEQYF
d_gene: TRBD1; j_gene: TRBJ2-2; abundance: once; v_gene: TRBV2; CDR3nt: TGTGCCAGCACCGGGGGGACAGGGGGTTTTACCGGGGAGCTGTTTTTT; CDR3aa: CASTGGTGGFTGELFF
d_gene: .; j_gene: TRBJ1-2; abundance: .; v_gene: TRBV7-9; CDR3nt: TGTGCCAGCAGCTTTGGTGACAGACCCGGCTACACCTTC; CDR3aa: CASSFGDRPGYTF
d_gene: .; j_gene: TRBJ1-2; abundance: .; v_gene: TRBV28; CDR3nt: TGTGCCAGCAGCCTCCGGACTTGGGGCTACACCTTC; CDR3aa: CASSLRTWGYTF
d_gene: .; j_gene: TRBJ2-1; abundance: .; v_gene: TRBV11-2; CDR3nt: TGTGCCAGCAGCTCTGCGGGGAATCGCAATGAGCAGTTCTTC; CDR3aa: CASSSAGNRNEQFF
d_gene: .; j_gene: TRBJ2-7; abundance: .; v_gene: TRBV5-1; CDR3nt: TGCGCCAGCAGCCCCGGGGAGAGATACGAGCAGTACTTC; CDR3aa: CASSPGERYEQYF
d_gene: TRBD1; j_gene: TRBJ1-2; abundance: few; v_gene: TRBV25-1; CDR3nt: TGTGCCAGCAGGGACAGGGAGAGCTATGGCTACACCTTC; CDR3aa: CASRDRESYGYTF
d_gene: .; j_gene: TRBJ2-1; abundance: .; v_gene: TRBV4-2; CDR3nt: TGTGCCAGCAGCCCCGTACGAGCGGGCCTTTACAATGAGCAGTTCTTC; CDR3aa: CASSPVRAGLYNEQFF
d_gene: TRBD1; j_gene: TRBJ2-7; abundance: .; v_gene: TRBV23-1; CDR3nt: TGCGCCAGCAGCCTAGACAGGGGGGAGGACGAGCAGTACTTC; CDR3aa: CASSLDRGEDEQYF
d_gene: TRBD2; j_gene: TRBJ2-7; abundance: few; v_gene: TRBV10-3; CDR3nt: TGTGCCATCAGTGTCTCTCAGCCCGAGCGGGGAAGCTACGAGCAGTACTTC; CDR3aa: CAISVSQPERGSYEQYF
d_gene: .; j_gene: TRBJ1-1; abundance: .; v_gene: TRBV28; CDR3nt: TGTGCCAGCAGTTTATCAGGGGCTTTATTTACTTTCTTT; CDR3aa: CASSLSGALFTFF
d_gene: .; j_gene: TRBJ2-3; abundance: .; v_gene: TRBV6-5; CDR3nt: TGTGCCACCTACGGGCAGGGGGGTCCAGATACGCAGTATTTT; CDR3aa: CATYGQGGPDTQYF
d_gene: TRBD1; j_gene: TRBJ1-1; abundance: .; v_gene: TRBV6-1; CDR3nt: TGTGCCAGCAGTGAAGACAGGGGACATGAAGCTTTCTTT; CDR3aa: CASSEDRGHEAFF
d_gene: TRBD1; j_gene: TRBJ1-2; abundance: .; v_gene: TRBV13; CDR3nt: TGTGCCAGCAGCTTAGGGACAGGGGATGGCTACACCTTC; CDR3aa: CASSLGTGDGYTF